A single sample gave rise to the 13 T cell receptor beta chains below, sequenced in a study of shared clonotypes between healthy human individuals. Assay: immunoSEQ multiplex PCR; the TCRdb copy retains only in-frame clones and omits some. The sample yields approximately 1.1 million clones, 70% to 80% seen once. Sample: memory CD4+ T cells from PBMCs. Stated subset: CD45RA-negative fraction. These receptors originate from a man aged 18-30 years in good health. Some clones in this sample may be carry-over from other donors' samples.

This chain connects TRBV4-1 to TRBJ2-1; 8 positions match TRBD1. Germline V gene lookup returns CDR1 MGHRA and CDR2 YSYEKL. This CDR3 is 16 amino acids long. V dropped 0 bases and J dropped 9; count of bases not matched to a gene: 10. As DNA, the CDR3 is TGCGCCAGCAGCCAAGAGGAAGGCAGGGGGCAGGGTGAGCAGTTCTTC. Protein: CASSQEEGRGQGEQFF.

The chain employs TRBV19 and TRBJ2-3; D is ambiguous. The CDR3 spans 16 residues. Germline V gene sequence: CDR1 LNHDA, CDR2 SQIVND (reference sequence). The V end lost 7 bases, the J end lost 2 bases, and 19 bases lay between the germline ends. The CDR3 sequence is CASNYGPEASTDTQYF. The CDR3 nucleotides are TGTGCCAGTAATTATGGTCCGGAAGCGTCCACAGATACGCAGTATTTT.

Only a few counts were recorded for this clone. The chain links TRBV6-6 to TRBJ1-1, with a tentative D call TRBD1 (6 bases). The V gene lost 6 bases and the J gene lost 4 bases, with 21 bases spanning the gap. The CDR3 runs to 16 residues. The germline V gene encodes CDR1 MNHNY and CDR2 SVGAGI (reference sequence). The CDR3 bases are TGTGCCAGCAGCCCCTCACGTAGGGGGATGCGCACTGAAGCTTTCTTT. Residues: CASSPSRRGMRTEAFF.

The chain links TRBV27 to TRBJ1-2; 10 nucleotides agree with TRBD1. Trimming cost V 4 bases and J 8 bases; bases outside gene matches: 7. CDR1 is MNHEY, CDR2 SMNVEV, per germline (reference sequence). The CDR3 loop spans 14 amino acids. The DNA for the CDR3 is TGTGCCAGCAGTTCCCTCCGGACAGGGGGAGGCTACACCTTC. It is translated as CASSSLRTGGGYTF.

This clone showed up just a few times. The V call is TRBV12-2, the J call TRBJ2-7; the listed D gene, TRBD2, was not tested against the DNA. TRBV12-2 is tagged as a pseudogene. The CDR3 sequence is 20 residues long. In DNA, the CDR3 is TGTGCAAGTCGCTTAGCGGATTCATGTTCGGCGGGAGGGCCGGGGTACGAGCAGTACTTC. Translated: CASRLADSCSAGGPGYEQYF.

The DNA for the CDR3 is TGTGCCAGCAGCTTAGCGGGAAGGGCTGAAGCTTTCTTT. Translation gives CASSLAGRAEAFF. The chain has TRBV7-8 and TRBJ1-1; the D is unclear. The length of the CDR3 is 13 residues. The V end lost 0 bases, the J end lost 6 bases, and 8 bases lay between the germline ends. CDR1 is SGHVS and CDR2 is FQNEAQ in the germline V gene. Based on the CDR3 plus reference TRBV7-8 and TRBJ1-1, the full variable domain is GAGVSQSPRYKVAKRGQDVALRCDPISGHVSLFWYQQALGQGPEFLTYFQNEAQLDKSGLPSDRFFAERPEGSVSTLKIQRTQQEDSAVYLCASSLAGRAEAFFGQGTRLTVV.

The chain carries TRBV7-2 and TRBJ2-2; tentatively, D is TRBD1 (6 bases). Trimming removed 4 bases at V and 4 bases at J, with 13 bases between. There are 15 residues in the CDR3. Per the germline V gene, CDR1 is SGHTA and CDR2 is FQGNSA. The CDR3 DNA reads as TGTGCCAGCAGCTACAGGGATTGGGGCACCGGGGAGCTGTTTTTT. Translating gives CASSYRDWGTGELFF.

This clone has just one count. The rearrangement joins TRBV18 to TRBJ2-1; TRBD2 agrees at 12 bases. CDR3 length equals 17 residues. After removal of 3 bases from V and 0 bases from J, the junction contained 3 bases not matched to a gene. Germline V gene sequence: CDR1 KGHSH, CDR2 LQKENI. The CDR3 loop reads CASSPTTSGSSYNEQFF. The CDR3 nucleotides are TGTGCCAGCTCACCGACGACTAGCGGGAGCTCCTACAATGAGCAGTTCTTC.

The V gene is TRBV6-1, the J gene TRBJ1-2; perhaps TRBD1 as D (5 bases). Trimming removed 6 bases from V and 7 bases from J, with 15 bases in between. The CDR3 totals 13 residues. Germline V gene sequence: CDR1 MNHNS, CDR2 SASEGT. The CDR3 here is CASSGAIERGYTF. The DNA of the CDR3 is TGTGCCAGCAGCGGGGCCATAGAACGTGGCTACACCTTC.

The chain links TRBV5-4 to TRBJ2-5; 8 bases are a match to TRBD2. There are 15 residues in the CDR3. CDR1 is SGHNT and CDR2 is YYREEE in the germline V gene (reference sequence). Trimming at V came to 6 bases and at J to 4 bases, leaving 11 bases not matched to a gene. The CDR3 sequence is CASTFGTRGGETQYF. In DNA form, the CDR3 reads TGTGCCAGCACCTTCGGGACTCGGGGGGGAGAGACCCAGTACTTC.

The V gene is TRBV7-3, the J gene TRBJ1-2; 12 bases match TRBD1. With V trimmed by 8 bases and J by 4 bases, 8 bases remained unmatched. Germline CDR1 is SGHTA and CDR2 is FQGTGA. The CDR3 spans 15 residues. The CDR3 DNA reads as TGTGCCAGCGCACCGGGACAGGGGGCTGGCTATGGCTACACCTTC. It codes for CASAPGQGAGYGYTF. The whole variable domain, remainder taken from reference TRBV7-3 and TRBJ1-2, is GAGVSQTPSNKVTEKGKYVELRCDPISGHTALYWYRQSLGQGPEFLIYFQGTGAADDSGLPNDRFFAVRPEGSVSTLKIQRTERGDSAVYLCASAPGQGAGYGYTFGSGTRLTVV.

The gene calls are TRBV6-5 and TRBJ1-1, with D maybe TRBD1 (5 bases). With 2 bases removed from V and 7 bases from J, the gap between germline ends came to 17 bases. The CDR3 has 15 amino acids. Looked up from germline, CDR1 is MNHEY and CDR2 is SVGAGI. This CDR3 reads CASSYVLPGLSEAFF. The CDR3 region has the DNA TGTGCCAGCAGTTACGTTTTGCCAGGGTTAAGTGAAGCTTTCTTT.

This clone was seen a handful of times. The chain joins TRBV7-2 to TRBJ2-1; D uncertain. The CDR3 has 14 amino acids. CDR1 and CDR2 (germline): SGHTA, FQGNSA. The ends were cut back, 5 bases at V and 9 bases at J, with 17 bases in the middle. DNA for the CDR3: TGTGCCAGCAGCCCAATGTTACTTGATGGTGAGCAGTTCTTC. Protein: CASSPMLLDGEQFF.